Sequencing of this TCR beta chain was carried out in a study of early T cells in non-severe SARS-CoV-2 infection (dated by TCRdb to the early 2020s). Background for the entire study: TCR sequencing used bulk RNA from unsorted whole blood, so alpha and beta chains could not be paired.

The study was a case-control design nested within a healthcare worker cohort in London, UK, with weekly nasopharyngeal swab PCR tests and blood sampling. Healthcare workers were recruited between 23 and 31 March 2020, during the week of the UK lockdown, and were followed weekly for up to roughly 15 weeks. Library preparation was by 5' RACE. The sequencing machine was a NextSeq 500. The TCR library protocol attached unique molecular identifiers to individual cDNA molecules to correct for sequencing error and PCR bias. TCR alpha and beta chains were both sequenced, and the abundances of alpha and beta sequences in each sample were closely correlated with each other. Turning to the authors' computational methods: Decombinator V4 was used to perform V gene, J gene and CDR3 annotation of TCR sequences. TCRs were defined as expanded if a significant change between any two time points was detected under a Poisson model with p below 0.0001. TCR abundances were normalised to the total number of TCRs sequenced per sample and expressed as counts per million. TRAV1-2 paired with TRAJ12, TRAJ20 or TRAJ33 defined MAIT TCRs, while TRAV10 paired with TRAJ18 defined iNKT TCRs. VDJdb, accessed 1 November 2021, was searched for CMV, EBV and SARS-CoV-2 annotated TCRs, excluding TCRs annotated for multiple antigens. TCRdb trimmed the raw reads at Q25, called clones with MiXCR and kept productive beta chains. Under each unique CDR3 protein, matching rows form one entry showing the most common genes and DNA. TCRdb, not the original authors, processed these V and J calls. Counted in this sample were tens of thousands of distinct CDR3 sequences; over 12% of them appeared once. Clones ranked in the top ten supply about 3% of the sample.

CDR1 SEHNR and CDR2 FQNEAQ were looked up in the germline V gene (reference sequence). The V and J ends are trimmed by 1 base and 5 bases, leaving 8 bases between them. Counted from cysteine to phenylalanine, this CDR3 has 13 amino acids. Solely the CDR3 DNA is kept, with 39 bases framed from the first base. This clonotype was observed many times. The target of this receptor is not known. The input lacks base qualities; no much larger clone sits a single base away. Points the paper makes about the study in general: VDJdb matching was skewed toward anti-spike CD8 responses and likely underestimated virus-specific expansions by missing private and CD4 specificities.

The clonotype originates from an adult who was a healthcare worker with PCR-confirmed SARS-CoV-2 infection or an uninfected control (not recorded which). The sample was whole blood. This chain is built from TRBV7-9 and TRBJ2-5, with the identity of the D gene unclear. The CDR3 protein is CASSLGGPETQYF. Read as DNA, the sequence is TGTGCCAGCAGCTTAGGAGGCCCCGAGACCCAGTACTTC. Where the CDR3 stops, the reference TRBV7-9 and TRBJ2-5 genes take over; the full variable domain is DTGVSQNPRHKITKRGQNVTFRCDPISEHNRLYWYRQTLGQGPEFLTYFQNEAQLEKSRLLSDRFSAERPKGSFSTLEIQRTEQGDSAMYLCASSLGGPETQYFGPGTRLLVL.